This T cell receptor (beta chain) is from a study of graft-versus-host responses after intestinal transplantation. Across the whole study: Recipients uniformly received anti-thymocyte globulin induction, followed by tacrolimus and steroids for roughly 3 years.

With 3 bases clipped from V and 3 bases from J, the junction kept 8 bases outside the gene matches. This CDR3 region has 17 residues. The V gene's germline CDR1 is SGHRS and CDR2 YFSETQ. On this clone: Its antigen is unidentified.

General study points: Early after transplant, HvG declines were associated with peak levels of circulating GvH clones. When patients had graft-donor T cell macrochimerism, their allografts held high graft-versus-host to host-versus-graft clonal ratios. Some GvH clones appeared in ileal mucosa or blood before recipient bone marrow.

Here immunoSEQ multiplex PCR was the method, and the copy in TCRdb shows in-frame clones only, minus some. In the table there are over 80,000 clones, 91% of which are singletons. The receptor comes from a human donor who was the organ donor for an intestinal transplant. Specimen: unstimulated CD4+ T cells sorted from spleen or lymph node cells, collected before transplant. The gene calls are TRBV5-1 and TRBJ2-7; 14 bases are a match to TRBD2. CDR3 nucleotide sequence: TGCGCCAGCAGCTACACGCACGGGACTAGCGGGGGCTACGAGCAGTACTTC. This sequence encodes CASSYTHGTSGGYEQYF.